Shown below are 17 T cell receptor beta chains from a single sample sequenced in a study of blood T cell repertoires in COVID-19. Sequencing was performed with immunoSEQ multiplex PCR; in TCRdb, only in-frame clones are kept and a portion is missing. The data contain around 200,000 clones, nearly 85% of them singletons. Sequenced sample: peripheral blood. These receptors originate from a woman aged 30 to 39 with COVID-19, enrolled during active disease.

This clone was counted a single time. The V and J genes are TRBV7-2 and TRBJ2-1; D not certain. V lost 3 bases to trimming and J lost 1 base, with 7 bases between them. This CDR3 contains 14 residues. CDR1 is SGHTA and CDR2 is FQGNSA in the germline V gene. CDR3 DNA: TGTGCCAGCAGCTTTCTAACGTCCTACAATGAGCAGTTCTTC. Translated, it gives CASSFLTSYNEQFF. Full variable domain (remainder filled in from reference TRBV7-2 and TRBJ2-1): GAGVSQSPSNKVTEKGKDVELRCDPISGHTALYWYRQSLGQGLEFLIYFQGNSAPDKSGLPSDRFSAERTGGSVSTLTIQRTQQEDSAVYLCASSFLTSYNEQFFGPGTRLTVL.

The chain combines TRBV6-2 or TRBV6-3 with TRBJ2-7; 8 nucleotides agree with TRBD2. Per germline, CDR1 MNHEY and CDR2 SVGEGT. CDR3 size: 13 residues. Losses at the gene ends were 5 bases for V and 4 bases for J; bases not matched to a gene: 4. The DNA of the CDR3 is TGTGCCAGCAGTAGCGGGAGAGGTTACGAGCAGTACTTC. This translates into CASSSGRGYEQYF.

The V call is TRBV4-1, the J call TRBJ2-2, with 9 bases matching TRBD1. The CDR3 runs 16 residues. Looked up from germline, CDR1 is MGHRA and CDR2 is YSYEKL. V lost 0 bases and J lost 4; bases outside the gene matches: 3. As DNA, the CDR3 is TGCGCCAGCAGCCAAGATTGGGACAGGGTCACCGGGGAGCTGTTTTTT. Protein product: CASSQDWDRVTGELFF.

The chain joins TRBV29-1 to TRBJ2-3; the D is unclear. The CDR3 loop spans 12 amino acids. The germline V gene encodes CDR1 SQVTM and CDR2 ANQGSEA. V lost 4 bases and J lost 1, with 6 bases in between. The DNA of the CDR3 is TGCAGCGTTGTGCAGGGCACAGATACGCAGTATTTT. This sequence encodes CSVVQGTDTQYF.

This chain connects TRBV5-4 to TRBJ1-2; D unclear. The CDR3 has 13 residues. Trimming cost V 0 bases and J 13 bases, with 16 bases left between them. Germline V CDR1 and CDR2: SGHNT, YYREEE (reference sequence). The CDR3 bases are TGTGCCAGCAGCTTGGAGTTTGGGAGGGCGATCACCTTC. This codes for CASSLEFGRAITF.

The chain employs TRBV20-1 and TRBJ1-4, with 7 bases lining up with TRBD1. The junction had 8 bases not matched to a gene; V was cut back by 3 bases and J by 4 bases. This CDR3 has 15 residues. Germline CDR1 DFQATT, CDR2 SNEGSKA (reference sequence). The CDR3 region has the DNA TGCAGTGCTAGTCCGACGGGACAGTTTAATGAAAAACTGTTTTTT. Encoded protein: CSASPTGQFNEKLFF.

This clone showed up just a few times. The CDR3 nucleotides read TGCGCCAGCAGCCAAGATACTGAGGATGAGCAGTTCTTC. Protein product: CASSQDTEDEQFF. The chain is built from TRBV4-3 and TRBJ2-1, with D unclear. CDR3 length: 13 amino acids. The V gene lost 0 bases and the J gene lost 8 bases, with 8 bases spanning the gap. Germline CDR1 is LGHNA and CDR2 is YSLEER.

The chain carries TRBV4-3 and TRBJ1-1; D gene ambiguous. The CDR3 extends over 14 amino acids. Trimming shortened V by 4 bases and J by 1 base, and 10 bases separated the two germline ends. Germline V gene sequence: CDR1 LGHNA, CDR2 YSLEER. CDR3 amino acids: CASSPEPGNTEAFF. CDR3 coding DNA: TGCGCCAGCAGCCCGGAGCCCGGGAACACTGAAGCTTTCTTT.

The rearrangement links TRBV9 to TRBJ2-7; 10 bases line up with TRBD2. Germline V lookup: CDR1 SGDLS, CDR2 YYNGEE. J gave up 3 bases and V 0 bases, and 3 bases lay outside the gene matches. CDR3 length: 15 residues. The chain's CDR3 is CASSVDPSGSYEQYF. The DNA of the CDR3 is TGTGCCAGCAGCGTAGATCCTAGCGGGAGCTACGAGCAGTACTTC.

This chain connects TRBV2 to TRBJ2-1; 8 positions agree with TRBD2. Germline trimming cut 0 bases from V and 3 bases from J; bases unmatched to any gene: 4. The germline CDR1 and CDR2 sequences are SNHLY and FYNNEI. This CDR3 is built from 16 residues. The CDR3 DNA reads as TGTGCCAGCAGTGAAGCACGACTAGCGATCTACAATGAGCAGTTCTTC. Amino acids: CASSEARLAIYNEQFF.

This chain links TRBV6-5 with TRBJ2-1; D possibly corresponds to TRBD2 (6 bases). The CDR3 spans 13 residues. In germline, CDR1 is MNHEY, CDR2 SVGAGI. Trimming pared 10 bases from V and 6 bases from J, leaving 16 bases between. The CDR3 here is CANWDWHGNEQFF. The DNA of the CDR3 is TGTGCCAACTGGGACTGGCACGGCAATGAGCAGTTCTTC.

The V call is TRBV5-6, the J call TRBJ1-6; tentative D call: TRBD1 (6 bases). The V and J ends lost 2 bases and 0 bases respectively, with 18 bases between them. This CDR3 has 19 residues. Germline V gene lookup returns CDR1 SGHDT and CDR2 YYEEEE. The CDR3 spells CASSLSSLQGSSYNSPLHF. In DNA, the CDR3 is TGTGCCAGCAGCTTATCGTCGTTACAGGGTAGCTCCTATAATTCACCCCTCCACTTT. Full variable domain (rest looked up from reference TRBV5-6 and TRBJ1-6): DAGVTQSPTHLIKTRGQQVTLRCSPKSGHDTVSWYQQALGQGPQFIFQYYEEEERQRGNFPDRFSGHQFPNYSSELNVNALLLGDSALYLCASSLSSLQGSSYNSPLHFGNGTRLTVT.

The sample holds one count of this clone. The V gene is TRBV7-3, the J gene TRBJ2-1, with TRBD2 matching over 7 bases. After removal of 3 bases from V and 6 bases from J, the junction contained 8 bases not matched to a gene. Germline assignment: CDR1 SGHTA and CDR2 FQGTGA. This CDR3 comprises 15 residues. The CDR3 DNA reads TGTGCCAGCAGCTTCCGACGCCGGGGGGTCAATGAGCAGTTCTTC. This encodes CASSFRRRGVNEQFF.

This rearrangement joins TRBV21-1 to TRBJ1-5; TRBD1 is the table's D call, not checked against the DNA. TRBV21-1 is reported as a pseudogene. The CDR3 is made up of 13 amino acids. CDR3 region: CASRPQENQPQHF. The CDR3 nucleotides read TGTGCCAGCAGACCACAGGAAAATCAGCCCCAGCATTTT.

The rearrangement uses TRBV9 and TRBJ2-1, with 9 bases lining up with TRBD2. The ends lost 0 bases at V and 7 bases at J; junction bases unmatched: 5. CDR3 length: 15 amino acids. The germline V gene encodes CDR1 SGDLS and CDR2 YYNGEE. Here the CDR3 DNA reads TGTGCCAGCAGCGTAGTGACTAGCGGAGTGAATGAGCAGTTCTTC. It translates to CASSVVTSGVNEQFF.

The CDR3 reads CASSLEVGVIGMDTQYF. The DNA for the CDR3 is TGTGCCAGCAGCTTGGAGGTCGGGGTTATAGGAATGGATACGCAGTATTTT. V is TRBV5-5 and J is TRBJ2-3, with D possibly matching TRBD2 (5 bases). Germline-derived CDR1 and CDR2 are SGHKS and YYEKEE (reference sequence). V lost 0 bases and J 6 bases, leaving 20 bases between the germline ends. The CDR3 is 17 residues long. The variable domain in full, completed from reference TRBV5-5 and TRBJ2-3, reads DAGVTQSPTHLIKTRGQQVTLRCSPISGHKSVSWYQQVLGQGPQFIFQYYEKEERGRGNFPDRFSARQFPNYSSELNVNALLLGDSALYLCASSLEVGVIGMDTQYFGPGTRLTVL.

The chain links TRBV21-1 to TRBJ2-2; no DNA check was done on the table's D call, TRBD1. TRBV21-1 is a recognized pseudogene. This CDR3 spans 15 amino acids. In DNA, the CDR3 is TGTGCCAGCTTGTTTGCAGCCAGGGGCACCGGGGAGCTGTTTTTT. Translated, it gives CASLFAARGTGELFF.